This T cell receptor (beta chain) was observed in a study of CD8+ T cells in alopecia areata. Peripheral blood samples and lesional scalp punch biopsies were obtained from alopecia areata patients. PBMCs provided sorted CD4+ and CD8+ T cells. Study-level points and caveats: Scalp lesions, especially in alopecia totalis/universalis, had higher clonality than normal scalp. Resident alphabeta T cells of normal skin are also sequenced in scalp samples.

The CDR3 loop spans 14 amino acids. About this clone: Its specificity is unknown.

It was cDNA, reverse transcribed from extracted RNA, that served as the sequencing template. The data were produced by immunoSEQ multiplex PCR, yet TCRdb's version contains in-frame clones alone and is incomplete. Among 89,000 or so clones listed, roughly 47% were seen once. Sequenced: NKG2D-high CD8+ T cells sorted from blood. This TCR came from a human donor with alopecia areata. J is TRBJ2-3 and V is TRBV1. TRBV1 is classified as a pseudogene. CDR3 in DNA: TGCACCAGCAGTAAAGGGGGGCGAAGAGATACGCAGTATTTT. Amino acids: CTSSKGGRRDTQYF.